This TCR beta chain is drawn from a study of cytomegalovirus exposure and HLA in healthy donors. Study-wide results and limits: Analysis performed later showed TCR beta chains linked to HLA being more clonally expanded than equally common others.

For this clone: Its matching antigen is unknown.

CDR1 is SGHTA, CDR2 FQGNSA, per germline. The CDR3 runs 16 residues. V lost 3 bases and J lost 2; bases outside the gene matches: 4. A multiplex PCR was run with 60 Vbeta primers and 13 Jbeta primers. Clones were sequenced by immunoSEQ multiplex PCR, and TCRdb holds only the in-frame ones, with some missing. Among about 130,000 clones listed, 8% to 9.5% were seen once. The sample consisted of PBMCs. This TCR was sampled from a man in his forties in good health and CMV-seronegative. The chain carries TRBV7-2 and TRBJ2-2; 9 nucleotides agree with TRBD2. CDR3 DNA: TGTGCCAGCAGCTTCTATAGCGGGGGAAACACCGGGGAGCTGTTTTTT. Translation: CASSFYSGGNTGELFF.